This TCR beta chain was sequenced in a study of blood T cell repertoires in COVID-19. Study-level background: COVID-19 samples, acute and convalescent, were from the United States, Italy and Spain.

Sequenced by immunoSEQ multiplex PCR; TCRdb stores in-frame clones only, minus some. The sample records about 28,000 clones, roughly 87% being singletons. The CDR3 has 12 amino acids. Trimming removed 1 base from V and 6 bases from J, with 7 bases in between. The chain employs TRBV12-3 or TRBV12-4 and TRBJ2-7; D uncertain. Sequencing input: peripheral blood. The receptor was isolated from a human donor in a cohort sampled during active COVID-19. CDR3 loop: CASSLGIGEQYF. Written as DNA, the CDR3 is TGTGCCAGCAGTTTAGGAATCGGCGAGCAGTACTTC.